The clone carrying this TCR beta chain was detected many times. TCRdb re-called the PCR reads through MiXCR, storing one row per CDR3 protein. The profile covers about 510,000 distinct CDR3 sequences, with 20% to 25% appearing a single time and 0.84% taken by the ten largest. The record originates from a study of molecular identifiers for immune sequencing clone quantification. CDR1 is SGHRS, CDR2 YFSETQ, per germline. This CDR3 contains 14 residues. V was pared by 0 bases and J by 15 bases, with 5 bases of the junction left unmatched. The sequenced material came from naive CD8+ T cells from blood, with Jurkat cell RNA spiked in. This sample's subset: FACS-sorted CD8+CD4-CCR7+CD45RA+ naive T cells. The gene calls are TRBV5-1 and TRBJ2-4; TRBD2 matches at 14 bases. This TCR derives from a human donor in good health. Some libraries in this study had Jurkat cell RNA spiked in. The CDR3 coding sequence is TGCGCCAGCAGCTTGGAGGGACTAGCGGGAGTTCCGTACTTC. This encodes CASSLEGLAGVPYF.